This TCR beta chain appears in the sequencing data of a study of shared clonotypes between healthy human individuals (dated by TCRdb to between 2020 and 2021). Broadly, across the study: Two women and a few men aged 18 to 49 years were included in the cohort. Per donor, leukapheresis produced somewhere between about 0.85 and 9.5 billion PBMCs. To increase sequencing depth and limit assay-specific biases, TCR repertoire library preparation and sequencing were carried out by different laboratories using diverse techniques. For each donor, CD4 naive and CD4 memory were each given three plates, CD8 naive was given two plates, and CD8 memory was given one plate. Blood TCR repertoires of five healthy adults were deeply sequenced to estimate repertoire size and the extent of clonotype sharing between individuals.

TCR CDR3 regions were amplified from genomic DNA by multiplex PCR using the deep immunoSEQ assay. Genomic DNA extracted from each cell subset was distributed evenly over all wells of several immunoSEQ 96-well plates, and each plate served as one replicate. Each replicate PCR for sorted subsets received approximately 200 ng genomic DNA, equal to tens of thousands of T cell genomes. The purified libraries were quantified using a Qubit 3.0 fluorometer, sized with a Bioanalyzer 2100, and then quantified again using the KAPA Library Quantification kit. Every immunoSEQ 96-well plate was sequenced on a separate single-read 150-cycle Illumina NextSeq 550 flow cell. Per the authors' processing: Because only junctional sequences without quality scores were contained in the immunoSEQ output, filtering matching that applied to full-length reads could not be performed. To assign V/J genes and CDR3, sequences were annotated against IMGT germline references using PyIR, a Python wrapper for IgBLAST v1.9. Reads were filtered out if the reads had weak V/J assignments (E-value above 1e-6), no CDR3, stop codons, out-of-frame junctions, or ambiguous translated residues. V3J clonotypes were defined by identical inferred V gene, J gene, and CDR3 amino acid sequence. Percentage overlap between repertoires was computed as shared unique clonotypes divided by the size of the smaller repertoire. RTK rarefaction, the Chao1 estimator, and Recon v2.1 estimates of unobserved clonotypes were used to assess repertoire richness. Generation probabilities for all TCRbeta clonotypes obtained by the gDNA method from a few donors were computed using OLGA. This is the immuneACCESS table as TCRdb keeps it, with only in-frame sequences that have V and J called. A part of the clones is gone; compared with another copy, unresolved V genes explain less than half, and the rest is unexplained. The V and J calls and the clone size are those of that table, but D and trimming were determined from the DNA. The sample table contains about 1.5 million clones; only one count was recorded for roughly 98% of them. About 0.42% of the sample is held by the ten biggest clonotypes.

What the work shows at the level of the full study, not this receptor alone: Even with the large sequencing depth, rarefaction of the sorted-subset datasets indicated that sequencing was incomplete. Naive subsets generally had larger estimated clonotype richness than memory subsets. Based on pairwise subsampling, the degree of clonotype sharing among donors was expected to be affected by sequencing depth. Sharing across a few donors was observed for 4.5% to 6.5% of naive CD4, 3% to 4% of naive CD8, 2.3% of memory CD4, and about 0.4% of memory CD8 clonotypes. Only blood was sampled, and tissue TCR repertoires likely differ from those in blood. The genetic and exposure-history diversity represented was limited by the small number of donors. Compared with non-shared clonotypes, the clonotypes found in all four sorted-subset donors had higher generation probabilities.

Donors were healthy HIV-negative adults with no recently reported acute infections or vaccinations. Only Caucasian adults living in Nashville, Tennessee, USA were represented among the donors. CD4+ T cells were enriched by magnetic negative selection, after which naive cells were positively selected on CD45RA and the negative fraction was taken as the memory subset. Blood was obtained by leukapheresis, after which PBMCs were separated by Ficoll-Histopaque density gradient centrifugation and cryopreserved in liquid nitrogen vapor phase. Purity and quantity of every magnetically sorted T cell population were checked by analytical flow cytometry. Each sorted fraction had its genomic DNA isolated and then quantified by UV absorbance on a Nanodrop 2000c. In the case of this clone: Its antigen is still unknown. There are no base qualities to consult, and no much larger clone falls within one base.

The CDR3 runs 14 residues from the cysteine to the phenylalanine. The sequence is cut down to CDR3 DNA, 42 bases in frame from base 1. For CDR1 and CDR2, the germline V gene lists SGHTA and FQGNSA. V and J are truncated by 1 base and 5 bases respectively, leaving an intervening sequence of 8 bases. The receptor chain draws on TRBV7-2 and TRBJ2-2; no D segment can be confidently identified. Sequencing input: naive CD4+ T cells sorted from blood. This specimen's cell subset or site label, per the study, means: CD45RA+ positively selected. This TCR was recovered from a man younger than 45 in good health. DNA sequence: TGTGCCAGCAGCTTAGTGGGGAAGACCGGGGAGCTGTTTTTT. Translated, it gives CASSLVGKTGELFF. The CDR3, completed at both ends by the reference TRBV7-2 and TRBJ2-2 genes, gives the full variable domain GAGVSQSPSNKVTEKGKDVELRCDPISGHTALYWYRQSLGQGLEFLIYFQGNSAPDKSGLPSDRFSAERTGGSVSTLTIQRTQQEDSAVYLCASSLVGKTGELFFGEGSRLTVL.